This paragraph reports one TCR beta chain. The data belong to a study of T cell clones after liver transplantation. Study summary: In this trial, immunosuppression withdrawal was attempted within 2 years of liver transplant. Post-transplant blood was tracked for graft-donor-reactive T cell clones identified in a pre-transplant mixed lymphocyte reaction.

J lost 7 bases, V lost 4 bases, and 6 bases had no gene match. Germline assignment: CDR1 SGHNT and CDR2 YYREEE (reference sequence). The CDR3 extends over 14 amino acids. Produced via immunoSEQ multiplex PCR; TCRdb's table is partial and in-frame only. The data contain roughly 60,000 clones, roughly 70% of them singletons. V and J are TRBV5-4 and TRBJ2-1; 9 nucleotides match TRBD1. The source is a human patient who received a liver transplant. Some T cells may be supplied by the graft donor. Sequenced here: CD4+ T cells from blood, sampled at the approximately 15-month timepoint. The CDR3 loop is CASSPDRGENEQFF. The CDR3 DNA sequence: TGTGCCAGCAGCCCCGACAGGGGGGAGAATGAGCAGTTCTTC.